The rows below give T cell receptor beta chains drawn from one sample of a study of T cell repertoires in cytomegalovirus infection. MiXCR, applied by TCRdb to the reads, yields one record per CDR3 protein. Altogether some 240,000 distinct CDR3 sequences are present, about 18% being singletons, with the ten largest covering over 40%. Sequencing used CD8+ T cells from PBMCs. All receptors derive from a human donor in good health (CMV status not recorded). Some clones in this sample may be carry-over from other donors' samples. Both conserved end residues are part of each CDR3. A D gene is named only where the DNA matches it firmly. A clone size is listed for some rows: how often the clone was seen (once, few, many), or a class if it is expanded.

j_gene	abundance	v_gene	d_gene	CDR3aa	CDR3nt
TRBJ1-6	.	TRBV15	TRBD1	CATSIGQASSYNSPLHF	TGTGCCACCAGCATAGGACAGGCGAGCTCCTATAATTCACCCCTCCACTTT
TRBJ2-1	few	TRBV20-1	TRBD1	CSASDRDRNYNEQFF	TGCAGTGCTAGTGACCGGGACAGGAATTACAATGAGCAGTTCTTC
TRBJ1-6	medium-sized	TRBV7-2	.	CASSLERGEDSPLHF	TGTGCCAGCAGCTTAGAACGGGGGGAAGATTCACCCCTCCACTTT
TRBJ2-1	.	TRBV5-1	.	CASSWTNNEQFF	TGCGCCAGCAGCTGGACTAACAATGAGCAGTTCTTC
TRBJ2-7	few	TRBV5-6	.	CASSLDFRGPSYEQYF	TGTGCCAGCAGCCTGGACTTCCGGGGGCCTTCCTACGAGCAGTACTTC
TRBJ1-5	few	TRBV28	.	CASSLGPISNQPQHF	TGTGCCAGCAGTTTAGGTCCTATTAGCAATCAGCCCCAGCATTTT
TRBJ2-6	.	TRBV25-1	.	CASSEYPLRVSGANVLTF	TGTGCCAGCAGTGAATATCCCCTCCGGGTATCTGGGGCCAACGTCCTGACTTTC
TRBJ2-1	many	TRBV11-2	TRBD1	CASSFGTGTYNEQFF	TGTGCCAGCAGCTTCGGGACAGGGACCTACAATGAGCAGTTCTTC
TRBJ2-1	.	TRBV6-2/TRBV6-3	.	CASSYSMQVGYNEQFF	TGTGCCAGCAGTTACTCGATGCAGGTGGGATACAATGAGCAGTTCTTC
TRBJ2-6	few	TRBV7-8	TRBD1	CASSSRDRKASGANVLTF	TGTGCCAGCAGCTCACGGGACAGAAAAGCCTCTGGGGCCAACGTCCTGACTTTC
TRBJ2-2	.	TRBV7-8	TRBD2	CATQLAGVGELFF	TGTGCCACCCAACTAGCGGGGGTTGGGGAGCTGTTTTTT
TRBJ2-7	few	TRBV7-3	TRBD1	CASSWTTGGEQYF	TGTGCCAGCAGCTGGACGACAGGGGGCGAGCAGTACTTC
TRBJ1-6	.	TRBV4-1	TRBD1	CASSQRGIRGKYSPLHF	TGCGCCAGCAGCCAAAGAGGGATCAGGGGGAAATATTCACCCCTCCACTTT